Listed here are 27 T cell receptor beta chains from one sample, sequenced in a study of blood T cell repertoires in COVID-19. TCRdb's table, derived via immunoSEQ multiplex PCR, lists solely in-frame clones and lacks some. The sample records approximately 170,000 clones, approximately 87% being singletons. The sequenced sample consisted of PBMCs or T cells enriched from blood (not recorded which). Every receptor here comes from a woman between 50 and 59 years old who had recovered from COVID-19.

The gene calls are TRBV28 and TRBJ2-3; 10 bases match TRBD2. The CDR3 is made up of 16 amino acids. CDR1 MDHEN and CDR2 SYDVKM come from the germline V gene. J lost 2 bases, V lost 6 bases, and 8 bases had no gene match. The CDR3 DNA sequence: TGTGCCAGCAGGTTGACTAGCGGGTTCTACACAGATACGCAGTATTTT. It yields the protein CASRLTSGFYTDTQYF.

This clone is a singleton in its sample. The chain uses TRBV19 and TRBJ1-6, with D perhaps TRBD1 (6 bases). CDR3 length equals 15 residues. The germline V and J ends were trimmed by 6 bases and 12 bases, with 21 bases remaining between them. Germline V gene sequence: CDR1 LNHDA, CDR2 SQIVND (reference sequence). The CDR3, as DNA: TGTGCCAGTAGGCTAGGCGACAGGCCCCAAGGACCCCTCCACTTT. It specifies CASRLGDRPQGPLHF.

V gene TRBV7-2 combines with J gene TRBJ2-7, with D tentatively TRBD1 (6 bases). Germline assignment: CDR1 SGHTA and CDR2 FQGNSA. This CDR3 is 15 amino acids long. Deletions cut 5 bases from V and 2 bases from J, with 16 bases between. The CDR3 DNA follows: TGTGCCAGCAGCGTTACCCCAGGGGAAACCTACGAGCAGTACGTC. This gives the protein CASSVTPGETYEQYV.

The V call is TRBV27, the J call TRBJ2-7; 7 bases agree with TRBD1. The CDR3 extends over 15 amino acids. J was trimmed by 3 bases and V by 5 bases; bases with no gene match: 10. Germline lookup yields CDR1 MNHEY and CDR2 SMNVEV (reference sequence). The CDR3 nucleotides are TGTGCCAGCAGTCCGTCCCGGGACAGAAACTACGAGCAGTACGTC. It specifies CASSPSRDRNYEQYV.

This clone was counted ten times or more. Here the CDR3 reads CASSWGLAKDTQYF. As DNA, the CDR3 is TGTGCCAGCTCATGGGGACTAGCAAAAGATACGCAGTATTTT. The chain couples TRBV18 to TRBJ2-3; 9 positions match TRBD2. The V segment lost 5 bases and the J segment 5 bases; nucleotides outside the gene matches: 5. Germline V CDR1 and CDR2: KGHSH, LQKENI. CDR3 length: 14 residues.

The J gene is TRBJ2-1, the V gene TRBV2, with 11 bases matching TRBD2. There are 14 residues in the CDR3. Germline CDR1 SNHLY, CDR2 FYNNEI. Unmatched junction bases numbered 6, after V lost 7 bases and J lost 7 bases. This CDR3 reads CASTRTSGLNEQFF. The CDR3 bases are TGTGCCAGCACTAGGACTAGCGGGCTGAATGAGCAGTTCTTC.

V usage is TRBV7-9 and J usage is TRBJ1-1; 7 positions agree with TRBD1. CDR1 is SEHNR, CDR2 FQNEAQ, per germline (reference sequence). V shed 3 bases and J 5 bases; nucleotides not matched to a gene: 6. CDR3 length: 14 amino acids. The CDR3 loop reads CASSFATGFTEAFF. In DNA form, the CDR3 reads TGTGCCAGCAGCTTTGCGACAGGGTTTACTGAAGCTTTCTTT.

This chain connects TRBV20-1 to TRBJ2-3, with TRBD2 as a possible D gene (5 bases). Germline V gives CDR1 DFQATT, CDR2 SNEGSKA (reference sequence). CDR3 length: 15 amino acids. Between the trimmed V and J ends, which lost 3 bases and 0 bases, there was a span of 13 bases. Written as DNA, the CDR3 is TGCAGTGCTAGTCCGGCGGGCCTTAGCACAGATACGCAGTATTTT. Its translation: CSASPAGLSTDTQYF.

The rearrangement uses TRBV6-1 and TRBJ1-6, with D possibly being TRBD1 (5 bases). The CDR3 has 14 residues. Germline-derived CDR1 and CDR2 are MNHNS and SASEGT. Trimming took 2 bases from V and 6 from J, leaving 8 bases between them. DNA of the CDR3: TGTGCCAGCAGTGAAATCAGGGCTAATTCACCCCTCCACTTT. Its translation is CASSEIRANSPLHF.

The table lists this clone with a few counts. The chain carries TRBV5-1 and TRBJ1-4; D is perhaps TRBD1 (6 bases). V was pared by 3 bases and J by 8 bases, with 20 bases between. The CDR3 covers 16 residues. From germline, CDR1 is SGHRS and CDR2 YFSETQ. The chain's CDR3 is CASSYDQQGPREKLFF. The CDR3 nucleotides are TGCGCCAGCAGCTACGATCAACAGGGCCCAAGGGAAAAACTGTTTTTT.

DNA for the CDR3: TGTGCCAGTAACAGGCCCGGGACAGGGGGTTCACCCCTCCACTTT. Protein product: CASNRPGTGGSPLHF. The rearrangement links TRBV19 to TRBJ1-6; 11 bases line up with TRBD1. After removal of 7 bases from V and 9 bases from J, the junction contained 8 bases not matched to a gene. CDR1 and CDR2 (germline): LNHDA, SQIVND (reference sequence). The CDR3 covers 15 residues.

V usage is TRBV3-1 (or the pseudogene TRBV3-2) and J usage is TRBJ1-1; D is uncertain. The V gene's germline CDR1 is LGHDT and CDR2 YNNKEL (reference sequence). V was trimmed by 2 bases and J by 5 bases, leaving 9 bases between them. The CDR3 runs 13 residues. CDR3 sequence reads: CASSQRVGTEAFF. The DNA for the CDR3 is TGTGCCAGCAGCCAACGGGTGGGTACTGAAGCTTTCTTT.

The chain couples TRBV27 to TRBJ1-4; no firm D call. The CDR3 covers 14 residues. Germline loops: CDR1 MNHEY, CDR2 SMNVEV (reference sequence). V lost 3 bases and J 8 bases, leaving 13 bases between the germline ends. In nucleotides, the CDR3 is TGTGCCAGCAGTTTGAGGGTACTCGGGGAAAAACTGTTTTTT. As protein: CASSLRVLGEKLFF.

The J gene is TRBJ2-5, the V gene TRBV9; 8 bases line up with TRBD1. Germline V gene lookup returns CDR1 SGDLS and CDR2 YYNGEE. The CDR3 spans 16 residues. V gave up 7 bases and J gave up 5 bases; unmatched junction bases: 16. The CDR3 loop is CASAARSNTGGETQYF. CDR3 sequence (DNA): TGTGCCAGCGCCGCCAGATCAAATACAGGGGGGGAGACCCAGTACTTC.

The chain carries TRBV10-1 and TRBJ1-1; 9 bases match TRBD1. J lost 3 bases, V lost 6 bases, and 14 bases had no gene match. The CDR3 has 17 residues. Looked up from germline, CDR1 is WNHNN and CDR2 is SYGVQD (reference sequence). CDR3 in DNA: TGCGCCAGCAGCACCGGGACAGGGAGGAGAAGGGACACTGAAGCTTTCTTT. Protein product: CASSTGTGRRRDTEAFF.

The chain employs TRBV29-1 and TRBJ1-1; TRBD1 is a possible D gene (5 bases). The CDR3 runs to 13 residues. Trimming stripped 7 bases from V and 1 base from J, with 13 bases between. CDR1 and CDR2 (germline): SQVTM, ANQGSEA. The CDR3 nucleotides read TGCAGCGCCTCCGTAGGGGCGAACACTGAAGCTTTCTTT. It specifies CSASVGANTEAFF.

The chain carries TRBV4-1 and TRBJ2-1, with a possible D match to TRBD2 (6 bases). The CDR3 is 15 residues long. Looked up from germline, CDR1 is MGHRA and CDR2 is YSYEKL. With 3 bases removed from V and 5 bases from J, the gap between germline ends came to 14 bases. The CDR3 bases are TGCGCCAGCAGCCACATAACTAGCACTCACAATGAGCAGTTCTTC. Translation gives CASSHITSTHNEQFF.

The chain couples TRBV19 to TRBJ1-1, with D perhaps matching TRBD1 (6 bases). This CDR3 is 14 amino acids long. Trimming cost V 5 bases and J 1 base, with 11 bases left between them. Per germline, CDR1 LNHDA and CDR2 SQIVND (reference sequence). The CDR3 DNA is TGTGCCAGTAGTCCCCGGGACACGAACACTGAAGCTTTCTTT. Its translation: CASSPRDTNTEAFF.

V is TRBV5-1 and J is TRBJ1-4; TRBD1 agrees at 7 bases. Germline trimming cut 5 bases from V and 6 bases from J; bases unmatched to any gene: 7. This CDR3 spans 14 amino acids. Germline CDR1 reads SGHRS; CDR2 reads YFSETQ. Here the CDR3 DNA reads TGCGCCAGCAGTTTACAGGGGCCCGATGAAAAACTGTTTTTT. Protein sequence: CASSLQGPDEKLFF.

This rearrangement joins TRBV3-1 (or the pseudogene TRBV3-2) to TRBJ2-5; 16 bases agree with TRBD2. The CDR3 contains 20 residues. The germline V gene encodes CDR1 LGHDT and CDR2 YNNKEL (reference sequence). V lost 1 base and J lost 2; bases outside the gene matches: 10. Here the CDR3 DNA reads TGTGCCAGCAGCCAAGTGGCGGGACTAGCGGGGGGGGATCCTCAAGAGACCCAGTACTTC. Translating it yields CASSQVAGLAGGDPQETQYF.

V gene TRBV4-1 combines with J gene TRBJ1-5; D is possibly TRBD1 (5 bases). The CDR3 runs 17 residues. Germline CDR1 and CDR2: MGHRA and YSYEKL. The V and J ends lost 2 bases and 0 bases respectively, with 14 bases between them. CDR3 residues: CASSQRALQDSNQPQHF. The CDR3, as DNA: TGCGCCAGCAGCCAAAGGGCGTTACAGGATAGCAATCAGCCCCAGCATTTT.

This chain connects TRBV27 to TRBJ1-2, with TRBD1 as a possible D gene (6 bases). Germline CDR1 and CDR2: MNHEY and SMNVEV (reference sequence). V lost 5 bases and J lost 4, with 23 bases in between. This CDR3 comprises 17 residues. CDR3 sequence (DNA): TGTGCCAGCAGTACTAGGGACACCGTTTTTCGATCCTATGGCTACACCTTC. This codes for CASSTRDTVFRSYGYTF.

V gene TRBV18 combines with J gene TRBJ2-7; 13 bases are shared with TRBD2. Germline V gives CDR1 KGHSH, CDR2 LQKENI. V was pared by 5 bases and J by 5 bases, with 6 bases of the junction left unmatched. This CDR3 spans 15 amino acids. In nucleotides, the CDR3 is TGTGCCAGCTCATCAACTAGCGGGGGGGCAGACGAGCAGTACGTC. It is translated as CASSSTSGGADEQYV.

The rearrangement joins TRBV19 to TRBJ2-2; 12 bases align to TRBD2. Germline CDR1 LNHDA, CDR2 SQIVND (reference sequence). This CDR3 comprises 16 residues. J lost 5 bases, V lost 5 bases, and 6 bases had no gene match. This CDR3 is CASSAPSGRGTGELFF. In nucleotides, the CDR3 is TGTGCCAGTAGTGCTCCTAGCGGGAGGGGAACCGGGGAGCTGTTTTTT.

This rearrangement joins TRBV5-1 to TRBJ1-2, with 8 bases fitting TRBD1. The trim removed 0 bases at V and 4 bases at J, leaving 14 bases unmatched. The CDR3 consists of 18 residues. Looked up from germline, CDR1 is SGHRS and CDR2 is YFSETQ. The CDR3 DNA reads as TGCGCCAGCAGCTTGGCCAGAGGGGGACAGGCTCCAATCTATGGCTACACCTTC. Its protein product is CASSLARGGQAPIYGYTF.

For this clone: One end of the junction fails to match germline, which may point to a read error. The DNA of the CDR3 is TGTGCCACCAGCGGAGAACTCCGGGACTCTACGTACTTC. It is translated as CATSGELRDSTYF. The chain combines TRBV15 with TRBJ2-5; TRBD2 is a possible D gene (6 bases). The CDR3 is 13 residues long. The germline V gene has CDR1 LNHNV and CDR2 YYDKDF (reference sequence).

This chain uses TRBV10-3 with TRBJ2-7; 13 bases map to TRBD2. The V and J ends lost 6 bases and 4 bases, in that order; junction bases with no gene match: 3. Germline-derived CDR1 and CDR2 are ENHRY and SYGVKD. CDR3 length equals 14 residues. Written as DNA, the CDR3 is TGTGCCATCAGCCAGACTAGCGGGGGGTACGAGCAGTACGTC. Its translation is CAISQTSGGYEQYV.